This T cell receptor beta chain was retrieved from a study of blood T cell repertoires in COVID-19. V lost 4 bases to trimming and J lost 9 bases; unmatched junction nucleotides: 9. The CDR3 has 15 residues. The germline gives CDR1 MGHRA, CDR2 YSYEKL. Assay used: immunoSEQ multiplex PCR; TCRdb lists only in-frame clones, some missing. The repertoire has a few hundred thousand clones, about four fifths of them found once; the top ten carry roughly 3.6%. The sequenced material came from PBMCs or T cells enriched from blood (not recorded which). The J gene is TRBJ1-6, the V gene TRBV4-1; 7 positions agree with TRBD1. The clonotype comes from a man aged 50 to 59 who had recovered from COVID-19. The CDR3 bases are TGCGCCAGCAGCCCACAGACAGGGCCTCTTTCACCCCTCCACTTT. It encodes CASSPQTGPLSPLHF.